The subject of this entry is one TCR beta chain. CDR1 and CDR2 (germline): SGHRS, YFSETQ. The CDR3 length is 17 residues. V gave up 0 bases and J gave up 3 bases; unmatched junction bases: 9. The data derive from a study of tumor and adjacent non-tumor tissue in lung cancer. Study information: Patients comprised about a dozen adenocarcinoma, 2 squamous cell carcinoma and 1 small cell lung cancer.

TCRbeta libraries were built with three rounds of nested PCR, modified from ARM-PCR. TCRdb reprocessed the multiplex PCR reads with MiXCR, giving one entry per CDR3 protein. This sample has some 100,000 distinct CDR3 sequences, with about 64% found just once. RNA was extracted from bulk tissue without any cell sorting. The normal lung tissue was taken more than 3 cm from the tumor edge. Chemotherapy-naive patients with new lung cancer underwent thoracic surgery in China, August–November 2014. The chain couples TRBV5-1 to TRBJ2-3; 8 positions agree with TRBD2. Sequencing was performed on distant non-tumor lung tissue. The receptor was derived from a man in his 60s with non-small cell lung cancer. The CDR3: CASSLGSSGARTDTQYF. For the CDR3, the DNA is TGCGCCAGCAGCTTGGGGAGTAGCGGGGCTAGGACAGATACGCAGTATTTT.